One sample yielded the 7 T cell receptor beta chains listed below, sequenced in a study of cytomegalovirus exposure and HLA in healthy donors. The PCR employed 60 Vbeta primers together with 13 Jbeta primers. Assay: immunoSEQ multiplex PCR; the TCRdb copy retains only in-frame clones and omits some. This sample's clone table lists some 75,000 clones. Sequenced sample: PBMCs. These receptors originate from a female donor in good health and CMV-seropositive.

The chain employs TRBV9 and TRBJ2-1, with TRBD2 matching over 8 bases. The CDR3 sequence is 15 residues long. The germline V gene has CDR1 SGDLS and CDR2 YYNGEE. J gave up 6 bases and V 0 bases, and 5 bases lay outside the gene matches. CDR3 protein: CASSVGLAGFNEQFF. The CDR3 DNA sequence: TGTGCCAGCAGCGTAGGCCTAGCGGGTTTCAATGAGCAGTTCTTC.

The chain employs TRBV5-8 and TRBJ2-1, with D unclear. CDR1 is SGHTS and CDR2 is YDEGEE in the germline V gene. With 0 bases removed from V and 5 bases from J, the gap between germline ends came to 9 bases. The CDR3 has 14 amino acids. This CDR3 is CASSLDQVNNEQFF. The CDR3, as DNA: TGTGCCAGCAGCTTGGACCAGGTTAACAATGAGCAGTTCTTC.

The chain carries TRBV7-2 and TRBJ1-5; D might be TRBD1 (6 bases). The V and J ends lost 1 base and 4 bases respectively, with 11 bases between them. CDR3 size: 15 residues. Germline V CDR1 and CDR2: SGHTA, FQGNSA. CDR3 residues: CASSLVSGVNQPQHF. The CDR3 DNA reads as TGTGCCAGCAGCTTAGTCTCAGGGGTAAATCAGCCCCAGCATTTT.

The chain is built from TRBV7-2 and TRBJ1-5, with 7 nucleotides matching TRBD1. Per the germline V gene, CDR1 is SGHTA and CDR2 is FQGNSA. This CDR3 has 14 amino acids. V dropped 5 bases and J dropped 3; count of bases not matched to a gene: 4. The CDR3 DNA reads TGTGCCAGCAGCCGTGACAGGGACAATCAGCCCCAGCATTTT. Translating it yields CASSRDRDNQPQHF.

This chain links TRBV4-3 with TRBJ1-2, with 8 bases aligning to TRBD1. Germline values: CDR1 LGHNA, CDR2 YSLEER. The trim removed 1 base at V and 6 bases at J, leaving 19 bases unmatched. The CDR3 spans 19 residues. This CDR3 reads CASSQVIGASDTGGNGYTF. As DNA, the CDR3 is TGCGCCAGCAGCCAAGTAATTGGGGCAAGTGATACAGGGGGGAATGGCTACACCTTC.

The rearrangement links TRBV5-4 to TRBJ1-2; 8 bases fit TRBD1. The CDR3 is made up of 18 amino acids. The ends lost 5 bases at V and 4 bases at J; junction bases unmatched: 19. Germline lookup yields CDR1 SGHNT and CDR2 YYREEE (reference sequence). CDR3 sequence reads: CASSHTYPNGQGFYGYTF. The CDR3 coding sequence is TGTGCCAGCAGTCATACTTACCCGAACGGACAGGGATTCTATGGCTACACCTTC.

V gene TRBV20-1 combines with J gene TRBJ1-2, with a possible D match to TRBD1 (5 bases). The germline V gene encodes CDR1 DFQATT and CDR2 SNEGSKA (reference sequence). V lost 7 bases and J lost 3, with 9 bases in between. The CDR3 spans 11 residues. The CDR3 nucleotides are TGCAGTGGAAAAGGGGACTATGGCTACACCTTC. The encoded protein is CSGKGDYGYTF.